Listed here are 27 T cell receptor beta chains from one sample, sequenced in a study of blood T cell repertoires in COVID-19. TCRdb's copy holds only in-frame clones and misses some; the assay was immunoSEQ multiplex PCR. The table has some 76,000 clones, around 87% seen once. Sequencing was done on a sample of peripheral blood. These receptor sequences come from a woman aged 18-29 years with acute or convalescent COVID-19.

The J gene is TRBJ1-6, the V gene TRBV6-5; 12 nucleotides match TRBD1. With 5 bases clipped from V and 10 bases from J, the junction kept 6 bases outside the gene matches. The CDR3 extends over 15 amino acids. Germline values: CDR1 MNHEY, CDR2 SVGAGI. In DNA, the CDR3 is TGTGCCAGCAGTCGGGACAGGGGGCACGGGTCACCCCTCCACTTT. Protein: CASSRDRGHGSPLHF.

The CDR3 loop reads CASSQDWQGLYNEQFF. For the CDR3, the DNA is TGTGCCAGCAGCCAAGATTGGCAGGGGCTATACAATGAGCAGTTCTTC. The rearrangement uses TRBV4-2 and TRBJ2-1; TRBD1 might be the D (6 bases). From germline, CDR1 is LGHNA and CDR2 YNFKEQ. CDR3 length equals 16 residues. V shed 0 bases and J shed 4 bases, with 13 bases lying between them.

The V and J genes are TRBV2 and TRBJ1-6; TRBD1 matches 7 bases. In germline, CDR1 is SNHLY, CDR2 FYNNEI. J gave up 10 bases and V 4 bases, and 7 bases lay outside the gene matches. This CDR3 spans 14 amino acids. DNA of the CDR3: TGTGCCAGCAGTGCACAGGGGAAAACATCACCCCTCCACTTT. It specifies CASSAQGKTSPLHF.

The CDR3 bases are TGTGCCAGCAGCTTGCGGGGGGGTGGCACCGGGGAGCTGTTTTTT. Translated, it gives CASSLRGGGTGELFF. V and J are TRBV5-4 and TRBJ2-2; 8 bases agree with TRBD2. Trimming removed 1 base from V and 4 bases from J; junction bases left unmatched: 3. Germline lookup yields CDR1 SGHNT and CDR2 YYREEE (reference sequence). The CDR3 totals 15 residues.

The chain couples TRBV5-1 to TRBJ1-4; TRBD1 aligns across 10 bases. CDR1 and CDR2 from the germline V gene are SGHRS and YFSETQ. V shed 5 bases and J 7 bases; nucleotides not matched to a gene: 11. The length of the CDR3 is 16 residues. CDR3 residues: CASRHNPGQGTEKLFF. The CDR3, as DNA: TGCGCCAGCAGGCATAATCCGGGACAGGGGACTGAAAAACTGTTTTTT.

CDR3 amino acids: CASANVGGLGNTIYF. The DNA for the CDR3 is TGTGCCAGCGCCAATGTCGGGGGGCTAGGAAACACCATATATTTT. The chain combines TRBV10-3 with TRBJ1-3; maybe TRBD1 (6 bases). V dropped 10 bases and J dropped 4 bases, with 20 bases sitting between them. Per the germline V gene, CDR1 is ENHRY and CDR2 is SYGVKD. The CDR3 consists of 15 residues.

V gene TRBV19 combines with J gene TRBJ1-1; a possible D gene is TRBD1 (5 bases). Germline lookup yields CDR1 LNHDA and CDR2 SQIVND (reference sequence). The V gene lost 6 bases and the J gene lost 5 bases, with 16 bases spanning the gap. This CDR3 has 14 amino acids. CDR3 bases: TGTGCCAGTAGCGGGGAAGGGCGGGGGACTGAAGCTTTCTTT. Translating gives CASSGEGRGTEAFF.

Only a few counts were recorded for this clone. The chain combines TRBV7-9 with TRBJ1-1; 9 positions agree with TRBD1. Looked up from germline, CDR1 is SEHNR and CDR2 is FQNEAQ (reference sequence). CDR3 size: 14 residues. Trimming removed 1 base from V and 3 bases from J; junction bases left unmatched: 0. CDR3 bases: TGTGCCAGCAGCTTAGGACAGGGGGACACTGAAGCTTTCTTT. Protein: CASSLGQGDTEAFF.

V and J are TRBV11-2 and TRBJ1-1; a possible D gene is TRBD1 (6 bases). V was pared by 5 bases and J by 5 bases, with 18 bases between. Germline V gene data show CDR1 as SGHAT and CDR2 as FQNNGV. The length of the CDR3 is 15 residues. CDR3 sequence (DNA): TGTGCCAGCAGCCGAGCCTACCGGGACACTACTGAAGCTTTCTTT. Its translation is CASSRAYRDTTEAFF.

This chain uses TRBV12-3 or TRBV12-4 with TRBJ1-1; no definite D call. CDR3 length: 13 amino acids. V was pared by 5 bases and J by 0 bases, with 7 bases between. As DNA, the CDR3 is TGTGCCAGCAGTCCTCACTTGAACACTGAAGCTTTCTTT. This encodes CASSPHLNTEAFF.

The CDR3 DNA follows: TGTGCCTGGAGTGTCGGCGGTGCGCCCTACAATGAGCAGTTCTTC. This sequence encodes CAWSVGGAPYNEQFF. This rearrangement joins TRBV30 to TRBJ2-1; the D is unclear. Germline V gene data show CDR1 as GTSNPN and CDR2 as SVGIG (reference sequence). The CDR3 spans 15 residues. The ends were cut back, 0 bases at V and 2 bases at J, with 11 bases in the middle.

The chain has TRBV10-3 and TRBJ1-1; 9 bases match TRBD1. The CDR3 length is 15 residues. Germline CDR1 ENHRY, CDR2 SYGVKD. The V and J ends lost 3 bases and 4 bases, in that order; junction bases with no gene match: 6. The DNA for the CDR3 is TGTGCCATCAGTGATCCGGGACAGGGTAGCACTGAAGCTTTCTTT. The encoded protein is CAISDPGQGSTEAFF.

The chain links TRBV7-8 to TRBJ2-7; 9 nucleotides agree with TRBD1. CDR1 is SGHVS and CDR2 is FQNEAQ in the germline V gene. With 5 bases clipped from V and 3 bases from J, the junction kept 8 bases outside the gene matches. This CDR3 has 15 amino acids. This CDR3 reads CASSVSGTGIYEQYF. The CDR3 region has the DNA TGTGCCAGCAGCGTCTCCGGGACAGGGATCTACGAGCAGTACTTC.

Here the CDR3 reads CASSLRLGQETQYF. DNA for the CDR3: TGTGCCAGCAGCTTGCGGCTAGGACAAGAGACCCAGTACTTC. The rearrangement links TRBV5-6 to TRBJ2-5, with D uncertain. V dropped 1 base and J dropped 2 bases, with 9 bases sitting between them. The CDR3 has 14 residues. Looked up from germline, CDR1 is SGHDT and CDR2 is YYEEEE.

The chain joins TRBV19 to TRBJ2-6; 8 nucleotides align to TRBD1. CDR3 length equals 17 residues. Germline V lookup: CDR1 LNHDA, CDR2 SQIVND (reference sequence). The junction had 9 bases not matched to a gene; V was cut back by 5 bases and J by 3 bases. The CDR3 is CASSAGGAKFGANVLTF. CDR3 sequence (DNA): TGTGCCAGTAGTGCAGGGGGCGCGAAATTTGGGGCCAACGTCCTGACTTTC.

The chain couples TRBV9 to TRBJ2-7, with 9 bases fitting TRBD1. Germline CDR1 SGDLS, CDR2 YYNGEE. There are 17 residues in the CDR3. V trimming: 4 bases; J trimming: 5 bases; junction bases outside the gene matches: 16. The CDR3 region has the DNA TGTGCCAGCAGCCGGACCCCGGGACAGGGCATGGGGGACGAGCAGTACTTC. This gives the protein CASSRTPGQGMGDEQYF.

The chain joins TRBV3-1 (or the pseudogene TRBV3-2) to TRBJ2-5; 13 bases agree with TRBD2. The V and J ends lost 4 bases and 5 bases, in that order; junction bases with no gene match: 4. CDR3 size: 15 residues. From germline, CDR1 is LGHDT and CDR2 YNNKEL (reference sequence). CDR3 nucleotides: TGTGCCAGCAGCCCGGGACTAGCGGGGAGTGAGACCCAGTACTTC. Its protein product is CASSPGLAGSETQYF.

This clone was seen once. V usage is TRBV5-4 and J usage is TRBJ2-3; 7 nucleotides line up with TRBD2. The germline gives CDR1 SGHNT, CDR2 YYREEE (reference sequence). Losses at the gene ends were 4 bases for V and 4 bases for J; bases not matched to a gene: 15. CDR3 length equals 17 residues. CDR3 coding DNA: TGTGCCAGCAGCCCTAACCTTGTGAGGCGGGAGTCAGATACGCAGTATTTT. Translating it yields CASSPNLVRRESDTQYF.

The chain couples TRBV28 to TRBJ1-1; D perhaps matches TRBD1 (5 bases). The length of the CDR3 is 14 residues. Per germline, CDR1 MDHEN and CDR2 SYDVKM. Trimming removed 3 bases from V and 1 base from J, with 9 bases in between. The CDR3 sequence is CASSLGGANTEAFF. In nucleotides, the CDR3 is TGTGCCAGCAGTTTGGGAGGGGCGAACACTGAAGCTTTCTTT.

The gene calls are TRBV28 and TRBJ1-2; 7 nucleotides match TRBD1. From germline, CDR1 is MDHEN and CDR2 SYDVKM. Trimming at V came to 6 bases and at J to 0 bases, leaving 7 bases not matched to a gene. This CDR3 comprises 15 residues. CDR3 amino acids: CASSKKGAPNYGYTF. The CDR3 DNA reads as TGTGCCAGCAGCAAAAAGGGGGCGCCTAACTATGGCTACACCTTC.

The chain is built from TRBV11-2 and TRBJ2-1; 16 nucleotides line up with TRBD2. From germline, CDR1 is SGHAT and CDR2 FQNNGV. The CDR3 totals 16 residues. V lost 4 bases, J lost 9 bases, and 6 bases stayed unmatched. This chain's CDR3 is CASSSTGLAGGTEQFF. CDR3 DNA: TGTGCCAGCAGCTCAACGGGACTAGCGGGAGGGACTGAGCAGTTCTTC.

This chain joins TRBV6-2 or TRBV6-3 and TRBJ2-3, with D unresolved. Per the germline V gene, CDR1 is MNHEY and CDR2 is SVGEGT. CDR3 length: 11 residues. V lost 4 bases to trimming and J lost 3 bases, with 2 bases between them. The DNA of the CDR3 is TGTGCCAGCAGTTCGACAGATACGCAGTATTTT. Protein product: CASSSTDTQYF.

The genes are TRBV5-1 and TRBJ2-1, with D possibly TRBD2 on 5 matching bases. Trimming took off 4 bases at V and 1 base at J, with 9 bases between the two ends. This CDR3 is 14 amino acids long. CDR1 is SGHRS, CDR2 YFSETQ, per germline. The CDR3 bases are TGCGCCAGCAGCCGGGGAGATTCCTACAATGAGCAGTTCTTC. It yields the protein CASSRGDSYNEQFF.

The J gene is TRBJ1-4, the V gene TRBV7-8, with a weak D call TRBD1 (6 bases). The CDR3 consists of 14 residues. The V end was cut by 5 bases, the J end by 5 bases, with 12 bases between. Germline CDR1 reads SGHVS; CDR2 reads FQNEAQ. For the CDR3, the DNA is TGTGCCAGCAGCCCCGACAGGCTCAATGAAAAACTGTTTTTT. Amino acids: CASSPDRLNEKLFF.

This clone was observed once. V usage is TRBV7-8 and J usage is TRBJ2-3, with 14 nucleotides matching TRBD2. Germline V gene data show CDR1 as SGHVS and CDR2 as FQNEAQ. This CDR3 is built from 16 residues. V shed 5 bases and J 6 bases; nucleotides not matched to a gene: 7. The CDR3 here is CASSTRLAGGSDTQYF. The CDR3 DNA sequence: TGTGCCAGCAGCACCAGACTAGCGGGGGGGTCGGATACGCAGTATTTT.

The chain joins TRBV14 to TRBJ2-1; a possible D gene is TRBD2 (6 bases). V was trimmed by 1 base and J by 4 bases, leaving 14 bases between them. The CDR3 contains 16 residues. Germline loops: CDR1 SGHDN, CDR2 FVKESK. CDR3 protein: CASSQGERAAYNEQFF. The CDR3 bases are TGTGCCAGCAGCCAAGGGGAGCGGGCGGCGTACAATGAGCAGTTCTTC.

This clone has just one count. The gene calls are TRBV6-2 or TRBV6-3 and TRBJ1-5; maybe TRBD1 (5 bases). Germline assignment: CDR1 MNHEY and CDR2 SVGEGT. This CDR3 spans 13 amino acids. Between the trimmed V and J ends, which lost 5 bases and 6 bases, there was a span of 11 bases. CDR3 loop: CASSRTGGQPQHF. CDR3 sequence (DNA): TGTGCCAGCAGTCGGACCGGGGGTCAGCCCCAGCATTTT.